The entry that follows covers one TCR beta chain sequence. Its antigen is currently not known. The input lacks base qualities; no much larger clone sits a single base away. Library preparation was by 5' RACE. Sequencing instrument: Illumina MiSeq. TCRdb passed the public sequencing reads through fastp at Q25 and MiXCR, retaining productive beta sequences. Duplicate CDR3 protein sequences are folded into a single record with the most common DNA and genes. Across this sample there are some 100,000 distinct CDR3 sequences, with 15% to 20% seen only once. Around 6.4% of the sample belongs to the ten largest clones. This sample is part of a study of T cells of healthy individuals (dated by TCRdb to the late 2010s). V sheds 5 bases and J sheds 8 bases, leaving 24 bases between their ends. There are 16 amino acids in the CDR3, from cysteine to phenylalanine inclusive. Only the CDR3 part of the read is kept: 48 bases, read in frame from the first base. CDR1 MDHEN and CDR2 SYDVKM were looked up in the germline V gene.

This TCR came from a human donor in good health. The V and J segments used are TRBV28 and TRBJ1-2; confidence is insufficient to name the D gene. The nucleotides are TGTGCCAGCAGTCCCAGAGGCGGAAGGGCAGCGGGAGGCTACACCTTC. This is translated as CASSPRGGRAAGGYTF.